The clone carrying this T cell receptor beta chain came up once. The sample comes from a study of cytomegalovirus exposure and HLA in healthy donors. 60 Vbeta and 13 Jbeta primers were used in PCR. Clones were sequenced by immunoSEQ multiplex PCR, and TCRdb holds only the in-frame ones, with some missing. The sample records about 120,000 clones, about 80% being singletons. V was pared by 6 bases and J by 4 bases, with 9 bases between. CDR1 and CDR2 (germline): MGHDK, SYGVNS. This CDR3 has 12 residues. This chain joins TRBV25-1 and TRBJ1-2; D may be TRBD1 (6 bases). The sample was PBMCs. The clonotype originates from a woman between 55 and 75 years old in good health and CMV-seropositive. CDR3 in amino acids: CASSLTGYGYTF. In nucleotides, the CDR3 is TGTGCCAGCAGCCTGACAGGCTATGGCTACACCTTC.